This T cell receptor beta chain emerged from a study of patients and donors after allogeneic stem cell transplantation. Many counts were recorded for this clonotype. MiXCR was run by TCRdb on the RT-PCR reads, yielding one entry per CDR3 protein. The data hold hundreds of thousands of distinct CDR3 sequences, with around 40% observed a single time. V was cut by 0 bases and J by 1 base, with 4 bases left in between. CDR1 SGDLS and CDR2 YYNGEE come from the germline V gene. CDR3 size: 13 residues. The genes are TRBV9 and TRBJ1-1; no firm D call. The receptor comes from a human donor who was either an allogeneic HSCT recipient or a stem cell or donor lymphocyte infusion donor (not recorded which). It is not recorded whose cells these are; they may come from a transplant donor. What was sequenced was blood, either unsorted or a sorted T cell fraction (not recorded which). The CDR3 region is CASSVEGNTEAFF. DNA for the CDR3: TGTGCCAGCAGCGTAGAGGGGAACACTGAAGCTTTCTTT. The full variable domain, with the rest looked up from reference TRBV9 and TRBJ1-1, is DSGVTQTPKHLITATGQRVTLRCSPRSGDLSVYWYQQSLDQGLQFLIQYYNGEERAKGNILERFSAQQFPDLHSELNLSSLELGDSALYFCASSVEGNTEAFFGQGTRLTVV.